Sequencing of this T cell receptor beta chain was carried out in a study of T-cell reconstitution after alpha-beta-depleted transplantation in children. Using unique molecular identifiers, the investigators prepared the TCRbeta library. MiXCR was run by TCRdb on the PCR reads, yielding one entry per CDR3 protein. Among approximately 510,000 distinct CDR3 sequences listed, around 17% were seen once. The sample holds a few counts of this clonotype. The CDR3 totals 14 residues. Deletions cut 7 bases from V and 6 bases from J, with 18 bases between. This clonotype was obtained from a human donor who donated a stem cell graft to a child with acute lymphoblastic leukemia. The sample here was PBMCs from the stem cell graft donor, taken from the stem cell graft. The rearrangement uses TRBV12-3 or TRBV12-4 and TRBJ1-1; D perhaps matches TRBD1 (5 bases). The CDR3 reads CASTPWQGKPEAFF. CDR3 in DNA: TGTGCCAGCACCCCGTGGCAGGGTAAACCTGAAGCTTTCTTT.